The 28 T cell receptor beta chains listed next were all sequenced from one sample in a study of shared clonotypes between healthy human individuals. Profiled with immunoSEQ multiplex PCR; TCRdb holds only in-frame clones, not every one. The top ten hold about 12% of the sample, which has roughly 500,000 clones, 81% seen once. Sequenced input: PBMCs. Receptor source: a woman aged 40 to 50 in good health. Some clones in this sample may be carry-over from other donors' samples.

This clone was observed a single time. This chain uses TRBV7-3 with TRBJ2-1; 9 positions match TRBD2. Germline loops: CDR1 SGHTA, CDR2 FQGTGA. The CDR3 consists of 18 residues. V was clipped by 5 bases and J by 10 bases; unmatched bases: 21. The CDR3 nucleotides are TGTGCCAGCAGCGCTACGGCCGGGGCTAGCGGGGTGACAGGAGAGCAGTTCTTC. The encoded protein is CASSATAGASGVTGEQFF. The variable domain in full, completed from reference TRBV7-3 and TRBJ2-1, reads GAGVSQTPSNKVTEKGKYVELRCDPISGHTALYWYRQSLGQGPEFLIYFQGTGAADDSGLPNDRFFAVRPEGSVSTLKIQRTERGDSAVYLCASSATAGASGVTGEQFFGPGTRLTVL.

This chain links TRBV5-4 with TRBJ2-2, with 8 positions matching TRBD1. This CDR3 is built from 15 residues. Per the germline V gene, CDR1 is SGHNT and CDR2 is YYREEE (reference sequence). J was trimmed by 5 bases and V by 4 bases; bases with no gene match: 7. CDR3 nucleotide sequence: TGTGCCAGCAGCCTCGACAGGGGACGGACCGGGGAGCTGTTTTTT. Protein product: CASSLDRGRTGELFF.

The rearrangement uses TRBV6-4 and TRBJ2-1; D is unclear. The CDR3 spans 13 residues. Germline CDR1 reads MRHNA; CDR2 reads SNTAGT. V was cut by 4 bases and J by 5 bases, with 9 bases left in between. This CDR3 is CASSAGRNNEQFF. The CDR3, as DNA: TGTGCCAGCAGTGCAGGACGGAACAATGAGCAGTTCTTC.

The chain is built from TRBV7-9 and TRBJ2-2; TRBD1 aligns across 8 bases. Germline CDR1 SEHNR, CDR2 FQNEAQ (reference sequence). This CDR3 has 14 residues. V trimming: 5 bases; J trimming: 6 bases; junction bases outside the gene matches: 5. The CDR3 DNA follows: TGTGCCAGCAGCCCAGGACAGGGTCCCGGGGAGCTGTTTTTT. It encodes CASSPGQGPGELFF.

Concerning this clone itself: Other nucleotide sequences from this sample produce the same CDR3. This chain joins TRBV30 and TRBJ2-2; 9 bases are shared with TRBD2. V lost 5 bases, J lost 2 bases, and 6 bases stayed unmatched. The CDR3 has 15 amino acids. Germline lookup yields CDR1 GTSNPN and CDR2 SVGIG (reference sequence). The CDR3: CAWGPGLANTGELFF. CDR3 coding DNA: TGTGCCTGGGGTCCGGGACTAGCTAACACCGGGGAGCTGTTTTTT. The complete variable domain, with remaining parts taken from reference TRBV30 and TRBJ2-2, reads SQTIHQWPATLVQPVGSPLSLECTVEGTSNPNLYWYRQAAGRGLQLLFYSVGIGQISSEVPQNLSASRPQDRQFILSSKKLLLSDSGFYLCAWGPGLANTGELFFGEGSRLTVL.

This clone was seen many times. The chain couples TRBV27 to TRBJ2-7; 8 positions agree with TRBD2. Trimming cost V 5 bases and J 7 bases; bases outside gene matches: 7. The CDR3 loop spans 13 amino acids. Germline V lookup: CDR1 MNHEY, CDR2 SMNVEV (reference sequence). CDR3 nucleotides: TGTGCCAGCAGTCTACGGACTAGCCGGGAGCAGTACTTC. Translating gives CASSLRTSREQYF.

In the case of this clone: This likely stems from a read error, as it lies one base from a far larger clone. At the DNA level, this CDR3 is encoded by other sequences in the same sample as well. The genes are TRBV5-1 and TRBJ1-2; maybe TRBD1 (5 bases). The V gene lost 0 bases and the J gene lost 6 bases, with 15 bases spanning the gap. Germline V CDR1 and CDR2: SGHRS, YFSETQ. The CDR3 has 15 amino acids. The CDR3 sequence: CASSLGLGDQHGYTF. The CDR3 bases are TGCGCCAGCAGCTTGGGTCTAGGGGACCAGCATGGCTACACCTTC.

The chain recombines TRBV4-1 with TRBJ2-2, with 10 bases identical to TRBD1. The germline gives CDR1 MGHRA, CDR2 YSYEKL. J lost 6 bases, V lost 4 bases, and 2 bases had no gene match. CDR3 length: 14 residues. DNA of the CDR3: TGCGCCAGCAGCCGGGACAGGGGCGCCGGGGAGCTGTTTTTT. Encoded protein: CASSRDRGAGELFF.

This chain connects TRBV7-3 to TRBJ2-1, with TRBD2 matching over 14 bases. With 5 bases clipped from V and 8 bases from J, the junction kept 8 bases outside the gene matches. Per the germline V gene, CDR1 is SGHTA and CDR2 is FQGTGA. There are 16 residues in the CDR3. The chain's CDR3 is CASSVRLAGGRDEQFF. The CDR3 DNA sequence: TGTGCCAGCAGCGTCAGACTAGCGGGAGGGCGGGATGAGCAGTTCTTC. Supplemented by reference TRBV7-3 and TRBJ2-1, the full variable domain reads GAGVSQTPSNKVTEKGKYVELRCDPISGHTALYWYRQSLGQGPEFLIYFQGTGAADDSGLPNDRFFAVRPEGSVSTLKIQRTERGDSAVYLCASSVRLAGGRDEQFFGPGTRLTVL.

CDR3 sequence: CASSQGLANNEQFF. The CDR3 bases are TGCGCCAGCAGCCAAGGACTAGCGAACAATGAGCAGTTCTTC. This chain joins TRBV4-3 and TRBJ2-1; 8 bases map to TRBD2. The junction had 1 base not matched to a gene; V was cut back by 1 base and J by 5 bases. CDR3 size: 14 residues. Germline V gene sequence: CDR1 LGHNA, CDR2 YSLEER.

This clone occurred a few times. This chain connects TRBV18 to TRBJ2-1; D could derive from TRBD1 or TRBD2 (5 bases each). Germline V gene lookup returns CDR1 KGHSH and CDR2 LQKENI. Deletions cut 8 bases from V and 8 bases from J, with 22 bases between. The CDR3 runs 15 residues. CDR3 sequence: CASARPGTPEDEQFF. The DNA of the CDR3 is TGTGCCAGCGCTAGACCAGGGACGCCCGAGGATGAGCAGTTCTTC.

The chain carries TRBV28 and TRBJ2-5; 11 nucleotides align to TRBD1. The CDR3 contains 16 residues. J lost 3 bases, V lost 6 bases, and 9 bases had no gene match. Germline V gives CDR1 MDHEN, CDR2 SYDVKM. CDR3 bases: TGTGCCAGCAGCCAAGGACAGGGGGCGGCTGAAGAGACCCAGTACTTC. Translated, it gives CASSQGQGAAEETQYF.

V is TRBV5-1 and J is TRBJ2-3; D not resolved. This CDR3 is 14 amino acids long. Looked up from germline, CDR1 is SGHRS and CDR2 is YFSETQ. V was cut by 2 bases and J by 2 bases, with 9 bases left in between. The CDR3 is CASSFRRFTDTQYF. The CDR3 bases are TGCGCCAGCAGCTTTAGGCGCTTCACAGATACGCAGTATTTT.

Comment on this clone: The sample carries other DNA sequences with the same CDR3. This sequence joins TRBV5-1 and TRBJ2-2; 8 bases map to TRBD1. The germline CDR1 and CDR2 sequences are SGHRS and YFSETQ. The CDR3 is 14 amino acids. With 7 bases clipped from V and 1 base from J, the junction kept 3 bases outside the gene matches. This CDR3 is CASSGGQNTGELFF. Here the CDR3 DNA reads TGCGCCAGCTCAGGGGGCCAGAACACCGGGGAGCTGTTTTTT.

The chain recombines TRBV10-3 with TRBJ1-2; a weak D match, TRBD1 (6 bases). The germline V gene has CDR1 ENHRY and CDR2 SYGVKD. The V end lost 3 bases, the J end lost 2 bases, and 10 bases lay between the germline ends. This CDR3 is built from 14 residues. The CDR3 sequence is CAISELQGNYGYTF. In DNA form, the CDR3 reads TGTGCCATCAGTGAACTTCAGGGGAACTATGGCTACACCTTC.

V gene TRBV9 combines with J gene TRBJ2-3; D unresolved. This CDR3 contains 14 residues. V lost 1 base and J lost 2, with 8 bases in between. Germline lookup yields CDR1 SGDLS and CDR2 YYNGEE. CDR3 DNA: TGTGCCAGCAGCGTAAACCCTCTCACAGATACGCAGTATTTT. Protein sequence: CASSVNPLTDTQYF.

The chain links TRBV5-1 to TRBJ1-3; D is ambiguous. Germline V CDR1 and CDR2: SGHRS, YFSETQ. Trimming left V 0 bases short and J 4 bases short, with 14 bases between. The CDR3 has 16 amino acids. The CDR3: CASSLAGVVRGNTIYF. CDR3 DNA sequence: TGCGCCAGCAGCTTGGCCGGCGTCGTTAGAGGAAACACCATATATTTT.

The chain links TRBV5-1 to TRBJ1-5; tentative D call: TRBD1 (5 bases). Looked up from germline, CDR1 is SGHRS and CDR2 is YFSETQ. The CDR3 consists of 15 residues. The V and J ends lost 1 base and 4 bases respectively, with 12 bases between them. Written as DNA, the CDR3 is TGCGCCAGCAGCTTGATGGGACGCAGGAATCAGCCCCAGCATTTT. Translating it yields CASSLMGRRNQPQHF.

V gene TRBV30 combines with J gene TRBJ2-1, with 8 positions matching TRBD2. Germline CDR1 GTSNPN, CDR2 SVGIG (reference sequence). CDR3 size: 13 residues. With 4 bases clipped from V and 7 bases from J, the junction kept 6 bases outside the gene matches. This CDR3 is CAWTSGHVNEQFF. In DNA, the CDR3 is TGTGCCTGGACTAGCGGGCACGTTAATGAGCAGTTCTTC.

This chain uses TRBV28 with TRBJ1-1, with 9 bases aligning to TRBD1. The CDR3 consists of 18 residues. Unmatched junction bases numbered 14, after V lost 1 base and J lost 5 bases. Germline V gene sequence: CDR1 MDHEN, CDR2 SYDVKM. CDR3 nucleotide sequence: TGTGCCAGCAGTTTATCTAACTTGGAGGACAGGGGTGAGACTGAAGCTTTCTTT. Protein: CASSLSNLEDRGETEAFF.

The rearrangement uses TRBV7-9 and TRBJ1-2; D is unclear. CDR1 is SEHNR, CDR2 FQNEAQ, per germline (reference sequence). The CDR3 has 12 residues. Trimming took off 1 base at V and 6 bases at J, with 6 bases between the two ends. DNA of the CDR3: TGTGCCAGCAGCTTAGGGTTAGATGGCTACACCTTC. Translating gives CASSLGLDGYTF.

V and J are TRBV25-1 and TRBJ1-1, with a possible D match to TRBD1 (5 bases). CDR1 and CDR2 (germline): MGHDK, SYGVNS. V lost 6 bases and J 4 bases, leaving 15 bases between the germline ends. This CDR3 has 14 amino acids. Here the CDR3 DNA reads TGTGCCAGCAGCCTCGGGGCCGAGGGCACTGAAGCTTTCTTT. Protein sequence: CASSLGAEGTEAFF.

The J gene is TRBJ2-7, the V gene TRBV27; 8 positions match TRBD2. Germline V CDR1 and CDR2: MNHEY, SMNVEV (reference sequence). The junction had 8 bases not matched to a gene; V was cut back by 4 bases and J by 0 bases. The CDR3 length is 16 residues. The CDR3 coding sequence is TGTGCCAGCAGTTCCCTAGGGGCGGGAGGCTCCTACGAGCAGTACTTC. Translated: CASSSLGAGGSYEQYF.

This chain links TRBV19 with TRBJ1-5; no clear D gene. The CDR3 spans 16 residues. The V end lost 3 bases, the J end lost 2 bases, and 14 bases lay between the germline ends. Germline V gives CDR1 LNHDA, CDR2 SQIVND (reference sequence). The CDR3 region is CASSIAGVEGNQPQHF. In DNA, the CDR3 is TGTGCCAGTAGTATCGCGGGTGTGGAAGGCAATCAGCCCCAGCATTTT. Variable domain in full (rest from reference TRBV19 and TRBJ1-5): DGGITQSPKYLFRKEGQNVTLSCEQNLNHDAMYWYRQDPGQGLRLIYYSQIVNDFQKGDIAEGYSVSREKKESFPLTVTSAQKNPTAFYLCASSIAGVEGNQPQHFGDGTRLSIL.

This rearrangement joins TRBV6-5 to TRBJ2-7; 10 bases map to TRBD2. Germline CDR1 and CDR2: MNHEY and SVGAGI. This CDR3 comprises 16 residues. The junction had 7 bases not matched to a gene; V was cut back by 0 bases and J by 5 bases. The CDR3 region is CASSYSSSGSIHEQYF. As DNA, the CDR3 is TGTGCCAGCAGTTACTCCTCTAGCGGGAGCATCCACGAGCAGTACTTC.

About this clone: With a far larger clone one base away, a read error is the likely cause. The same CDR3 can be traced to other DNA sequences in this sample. DNA of the CDR3: TGTGCCATACGTGGGGTAGGACAGAACACCGGGGAGCTGTTTTTT. This gives the protein CAIRGVGQNTGELFF. This sequence joins TRBV10-3 and TRBJ2-2; the D gene is possibly TRBD1 (5 bases). This CDR3 is built from 15 residues. Germline CDR1 and CDR2: ENHRY and SYGVKD. Trimming took off 9 bases at V and 1 base at J, with 15 bases between the two ends.

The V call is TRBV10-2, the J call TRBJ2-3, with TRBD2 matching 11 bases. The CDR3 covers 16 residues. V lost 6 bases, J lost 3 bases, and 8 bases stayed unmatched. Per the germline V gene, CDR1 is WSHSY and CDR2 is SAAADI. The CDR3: CASSGRLAGRTDTQYF. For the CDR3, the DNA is TGCGCCAGCAGCGGACGACTAGCGGGACGAACAGATACGCAGTATTTT.

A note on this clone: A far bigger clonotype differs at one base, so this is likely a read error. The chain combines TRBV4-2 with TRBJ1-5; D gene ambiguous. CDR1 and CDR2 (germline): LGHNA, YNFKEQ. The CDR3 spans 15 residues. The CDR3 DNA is TGTACCAGCAGCTTAGGAGGAGATAGCAATCAGCCCCAGCATTTT. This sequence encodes CTSSLGGDSNQPQHF.